This record covers a single TCR beta chain. Its cognate antigen is unknown. Expressed TCRB transcripts were sequenced because the isolated RNA had all been reverse transcribed beforehand. Sequencing was performed with immunoSEQ multiplex PCR; in TCRdb, only in-frame clones are kept and a portion is missing. The data contain some 370,000 clones, 9.6% of them singletons. The sample comes from a study of beta chain features in type 1 diabetes. Points from the study as a whole: Researchers reported that naive, central memory and Treg TCRB repertoires appeared more similar in patients than in healthy donors. Shorter TCRB CDR3s, moderately but significantly so, were found in Type 1 diabetes patients in all four CD4+ subsets. High-TCR-expressing cells could be over-represented by cDNA sequencing. PCR might favor shorter templates, equally in patients and controls.

The CDR3 runs 13 residues. V was shortened by 10 bases and J by 0 bases, with 13 bases between the two germline ends. Germline-derived CDR1 and CDR2 are ENHRY and SYGVKD. Naive, central memory, regulatory and stem cell-like memory cells within the CD4+ compartment were sorted using CD45RO/CCR7/CD25/CD127/CD95/CD27. The gene calls are TRBV10-3 and TRBJ2-7; unclear D gene. The sequenced sample was central memory CD4+ T cells from blood. This clonotype was obtained from a man under 40 with type 1 diabetes. The CDR3 loop is CATTESYSYEQYF. CDR3 nucleotides: TGTGCCACCACAGAGAGTTACTCCTACGAGCAGTACTTC.